This TCR beta chain stems from a study of cytomegalovirus exposure and HLA in healthy donors. Overall study findings and caveats: V- and J-gene trimming of TCR beta was linked (in a later analysis) to a missense DCLRE1C variant.

About this clone: The target antigen is unknown.

Researchers ran the PCR with 60 Vbeta and 13 Jbeta primers. Assay: immunoSEQ multiplex PCR; the TCRdb copy retains only in-frame clones and omits some. This table has around 170,000 clones, 65% to 90% appearing once. The sequence derives from a middle-aged man in good health and CMV-seropositive. Input material: PBMCs.

CDR3 protein: CASSQSGTGLSRGYTF. The CDR3 nucleotides are TGTGCCAGCTCACAATCCGGGACAGGGTTAAGTCGTGGCTACACCTTC. The chain joins TRBV18 to TRBJ1-2; 9 bases line up with TRBD1. Germline CDR1 is KGHSH and CDR2 is LQKENI. The CDR3 runs to 16 residues. V lost 4 bases to trimming and J lost 7 bases; unmatched junction nucleotides: 13.